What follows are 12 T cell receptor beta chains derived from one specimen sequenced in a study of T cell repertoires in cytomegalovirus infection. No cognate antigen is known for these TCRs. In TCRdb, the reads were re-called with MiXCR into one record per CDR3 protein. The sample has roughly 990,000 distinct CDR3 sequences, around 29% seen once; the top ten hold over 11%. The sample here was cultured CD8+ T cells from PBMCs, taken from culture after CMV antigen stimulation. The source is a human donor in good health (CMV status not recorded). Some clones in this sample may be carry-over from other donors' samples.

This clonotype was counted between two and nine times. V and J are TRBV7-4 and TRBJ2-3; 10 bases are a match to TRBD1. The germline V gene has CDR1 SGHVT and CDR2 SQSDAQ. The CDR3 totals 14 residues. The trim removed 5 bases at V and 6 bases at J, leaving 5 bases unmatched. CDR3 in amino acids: CASSAGTGDDTQYF. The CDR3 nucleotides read TGTGCCAGCAGCGCCGGGACAGGGGACGATACGCAGTATTTT.

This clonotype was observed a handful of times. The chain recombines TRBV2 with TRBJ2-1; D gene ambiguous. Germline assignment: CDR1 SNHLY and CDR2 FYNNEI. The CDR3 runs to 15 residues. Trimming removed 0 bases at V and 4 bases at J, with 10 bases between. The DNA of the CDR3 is TGTGCCAGCAGTGAAGCGCTTGTCGGATACAATGAGCAGTTCTTC. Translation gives CASSEALVGYNEQFF.

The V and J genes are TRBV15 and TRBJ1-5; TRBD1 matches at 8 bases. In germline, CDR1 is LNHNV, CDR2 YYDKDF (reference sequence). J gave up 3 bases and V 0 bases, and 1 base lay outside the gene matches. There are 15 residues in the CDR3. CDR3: CATSRETGVNQPQHF. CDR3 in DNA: TGTGCCACCAGCAGAGAGACAGGGGTCAATCAGCCCCAGCATTTT.

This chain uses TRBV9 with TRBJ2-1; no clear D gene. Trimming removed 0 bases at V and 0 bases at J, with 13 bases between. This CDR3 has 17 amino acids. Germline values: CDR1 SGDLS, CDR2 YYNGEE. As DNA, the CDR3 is TGTGCCAGCAGCGTAGATTTGGGCGGTAGCTCCTACAATGAGCAGTTCTTC. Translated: CASSVDLGGSSYNEQFF.

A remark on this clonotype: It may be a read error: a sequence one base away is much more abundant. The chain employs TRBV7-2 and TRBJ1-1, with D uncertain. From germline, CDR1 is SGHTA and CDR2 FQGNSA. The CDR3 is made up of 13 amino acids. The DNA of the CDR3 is TGTGCCAGCAGCCTCGTTACGAACACTGCAGCTTTCTTT. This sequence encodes CASSLVTNTAAFF.

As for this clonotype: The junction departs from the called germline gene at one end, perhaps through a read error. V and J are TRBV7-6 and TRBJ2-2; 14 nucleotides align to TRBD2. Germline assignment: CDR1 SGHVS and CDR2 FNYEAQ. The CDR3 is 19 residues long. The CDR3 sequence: CASSLASGLAGGNTGKLFF. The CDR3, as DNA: TGTGCCAGCAGCTTAGCTTCAGGACTAGCGGGGGGCAACACCGGGAAGCTGTTTTTT.

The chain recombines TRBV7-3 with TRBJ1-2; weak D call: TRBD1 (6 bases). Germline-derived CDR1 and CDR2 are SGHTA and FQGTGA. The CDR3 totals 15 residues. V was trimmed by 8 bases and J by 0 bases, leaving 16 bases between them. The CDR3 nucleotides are TGTGCCAGCTCGACCCGGGGGGGCACTAACTATGGCTACACCTTC. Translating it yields CASSTRGGTNYGYTF.

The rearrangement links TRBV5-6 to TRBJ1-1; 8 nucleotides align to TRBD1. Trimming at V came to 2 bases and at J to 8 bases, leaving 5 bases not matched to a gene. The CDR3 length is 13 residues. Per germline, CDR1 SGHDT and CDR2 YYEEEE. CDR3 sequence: CASSFSGGREAFF. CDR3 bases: TGTGCCAGCAGCTTTTCAGGGGGCAGGGAAGCTTTCTTT.

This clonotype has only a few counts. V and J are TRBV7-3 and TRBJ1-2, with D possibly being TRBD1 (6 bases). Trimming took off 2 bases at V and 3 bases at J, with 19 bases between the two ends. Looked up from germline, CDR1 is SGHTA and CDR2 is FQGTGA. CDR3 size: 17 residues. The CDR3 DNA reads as TGTGCCAGCAGCTTAGGGCAACCCAGGGGCAGGGACTATGGCTACACCTTC. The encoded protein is CASSLGQPRGRDYGYTF.

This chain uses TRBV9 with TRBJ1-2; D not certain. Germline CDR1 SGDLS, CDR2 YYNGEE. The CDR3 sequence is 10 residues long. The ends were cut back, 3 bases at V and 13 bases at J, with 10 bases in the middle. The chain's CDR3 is CASSGLRATF. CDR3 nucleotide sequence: TGTGCCAGCAGCGGACTCCGGGCCACCTTC.

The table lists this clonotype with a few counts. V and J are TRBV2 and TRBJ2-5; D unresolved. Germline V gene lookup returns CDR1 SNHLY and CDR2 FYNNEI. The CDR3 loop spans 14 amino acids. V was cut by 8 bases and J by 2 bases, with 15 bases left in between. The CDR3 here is CASRFAGEQETQYF. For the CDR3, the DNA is TGTGCCAGCCGATTTGCAGGTGAACAAGAGACCCAGTACTTC.

CDR3 sequence: CASSPGTGNNEQFF. CDR3 bases: TGTGCCAGCAGCCCGGGAACAGGTAACAATGAGCAGTTCTTC. J is TRBJ2-1 and V is TRBV7-9; D assignment may be TRBD1 or TRBD2 (5 bases each). V was cut by 5 bases and J by 5 bases, with 13 bases left in between. Germline V gene sequence: CDR1 SEHNR, CDR2 FQNEAQ (reference sequence). This CDR3 spans 14 amino acids. The complete variable domain, with remaining parts taken from reference TRBV7-9 and TRBJ2-1, reads DTGVSQNPRHKITKRGQNVTFRCDPISEHNRLYWYRQTLGQGPEFLTYFQNEAQLEKSRLLSDRFSAERPKGSFSTLEIQRTEQGDSAMYLCASSPGTGNNEQFFGPGTRLTVL.